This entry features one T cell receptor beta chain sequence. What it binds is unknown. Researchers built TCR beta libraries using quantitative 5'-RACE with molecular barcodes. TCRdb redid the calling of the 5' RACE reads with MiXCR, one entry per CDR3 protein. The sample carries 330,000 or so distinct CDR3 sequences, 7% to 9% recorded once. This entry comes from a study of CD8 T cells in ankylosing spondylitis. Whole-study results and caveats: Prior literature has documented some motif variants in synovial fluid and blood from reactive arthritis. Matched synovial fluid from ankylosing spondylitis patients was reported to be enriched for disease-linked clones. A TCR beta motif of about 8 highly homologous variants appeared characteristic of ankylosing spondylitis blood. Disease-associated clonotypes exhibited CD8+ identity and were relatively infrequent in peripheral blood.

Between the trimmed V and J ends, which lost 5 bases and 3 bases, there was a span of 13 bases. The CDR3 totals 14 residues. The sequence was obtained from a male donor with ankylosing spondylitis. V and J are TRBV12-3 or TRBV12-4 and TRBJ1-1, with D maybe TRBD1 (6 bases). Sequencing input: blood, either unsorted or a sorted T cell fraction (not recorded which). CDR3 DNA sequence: TGTGCCAGCAGTACGCAGGGGATGTACACTGAAGCTTTCTTT. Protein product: CASSTQGMYTEAFF.